Presented here are 10 T cell receptor beta chains from one specimen sequenced in a study of T cell clones after liver transplantation. Clones were sequenced by immunoSEQ multiplex PCR, and TCRdb holds only the in-frame ones, with some missing. The sample has about 85,000 clones, roughly 85% seen once; the top ten hold approximately 0.45%. Sequenced here: CD4+ T cells from blood, sampled around 45 months after liver transplant. These receptors were obtained from a human patient who received a liver transplant. The graft donor may have contributed some T cells.

The genes are TRBV19 and TRBJ2-7, with 9 bases lining up with TRBD2. From germline, CDR1 is LNHDA and CDR2 SQIVND (reference sequence). J was trimmed by 2 bases and V by 2 bases; bases with no gene match: 4. The CDR3 length is 15 residues. DNA of the CDR3: TGTGCCAGTAGTATACTGCTAGCGGGAACCTACGAGCAGTACTTC. This gives the protein CASSILLAGTYEQYF.

The chain joins TRBV7-9 to TRBJ2-5; no clear D gene. This CDR3 has 15 residues. Germline CDR1 and CDR2: SEHNR and FQNEAQ (reference sequence). The germline V and J ends were trimmed by 5 bases and 2 bases, with 15 bases remaining between them. CDR3 in DNA: TGTGCCAGCAGCCCAATAGGGCAGCCTCAAGAGACCCAGTACTTC. Protein sequence: CASSPIGQPQETQYF.

This rearrangement joins TRBV6-1 to TRBJ1-5, with TRBD1 matching 7 bases. The germline V gene encodes CDR1 MNHNS and CDR2 SASEGT. The junction had 2 bases not matched to a gene; V was cut back by 6 bases and J by 3 bases. This CDR3 has 13 residues. CDR3 region: CASRTGDNQPQHF. In nucleotides, the CDR3 is TGTGCCAGCAGAACAGGGGACAATCAGCCCCAGCATTTT.

The chain couples TRBV11-3 to TRBJ1-1; tentatively, D is TRBD1 (6 bases). Germline loops: CDR1 SGHNT, CDR2 YENEEA. This CDR3 is built from 13 residues. The V gene lost 5 bases and the J gene lost 3 bases, with 10 bases spanning the gap. For the CDR3, the DNA is TGTGCCAGCAGCCTCACAGGGCACACTGAAGCTTTCTTT. Amino acid sequence: CASSLTGHTEAFF.

For this clone: One end of the junction fails to match germline, which may point to a read error. The rearrangement joins TRBV11-2 to TRBJ2-1; D might be TRBD2 (6 bases). This CDR3 has 20 residues. Germline V gene lookup returns CDR1 SGHAT and CDR2 FQNNGV. In nucleotides, the CDR3 is TGTGCCAGCAGCCTAGAGGGCAGGGTGGGGACTCAGCGGCTCTACAATGAGCAGTTCTTC. Its translation is CASSLEGRVGTQRLYNEQFF.

As DNA, the CDR3 is TGCGCCAGCAGTGCGCTGGGCAGGGAAGAGACCCAGTACTTC. The encoded protein is CASSALGREETQYF. The chain is built from TRBV10-1 and TRBJ2-5, with a weak D call TRBD1 (5 bases). Deletions cut 4 bases from V and 3 bases from J, with 12 bases between. This CDR3 is built from 14 residues. Per germline, CDR1 WNHNN and CDR2 SYGVQD (reference sequence).

This clone was seen only a few times. The rearrangement joins TRBV19 to TRBJ2-7; no definite D call. Trimming left V 2 bases short and J 7 bases short, with 9 bases between. The CDR3 contains 12 residues. Germline V CDR1 and CDR2: LNHDA, SQIVND (reference sequence). CDR3 DNA sequence: TGTGCCAGTAGTATACGAGCGTCTGAGCAGTACTTC. The encoded protein is CASSIRASEQYF.

The chain employs TRBV7-2 and TRBJ2-3, with D perhaps matching TRBD2 (5 bases). Germline V CDR1 and CDR2: SGHTA, FQGNSA. This CDR3 has 14 amino acids. Trimming shortened V by 2 bases and J by 5 bases, and 11 bases separated the two germline ends. The CDR3 nucleotides read TGTGCCAGCAGCTTATCGGGGATCGAAGATACGCAGTATTTT. It specifies CASSLSGIEDTQYF. Variable domain in full (rest from reference TRBV7-2 and TRBJ2-3): GAGVSQSPSNKVTEKGKDVELRCDPISGHTALYWYRQSLGQGLEFLIYFQGNSAPDKSGLPSDRFSAERTGGSVSTLTIQRTQQEDSAVYLCASSLSGIEDTQYFGPGTRLTVL.

This chain uses TRBV4-1 with TRBJ2-5; D is possibly TRBD1 or TRBD2 (5 bases each). V lost 4 bases and J 4 bases, leaving 19 bases between the germline ends. CDR1 MGHRA and CDR2 YSYEKL come from the germline V gene. CDR3 length: 16 residues. The CDR3 sequence is CASSPSPGPTGETQYF. CDR3 bases: TGCGCCAGCAGCCCCTCCCCGGGACCCACGGGAGAGACCCAGTACTTC.

The chain couples TRBV7-8 to TRBJ1-2, with D unclear. Trimming pared 1 base from V and 2 bases from J, leaving 17 bases between. There are 17 residues in the CDR3. CDR1 is SGHVS and CDR2 is FQNEAQ in the germline V gene. CDR3 in amino acids: CASSLVSSAASNYGYTF. CDR3 in DNA: TGTGCCAGCAGCTTAGTTAGCTCGGCGGCCTCCAACTATGGCTACACCTTC.